Detailed here is one T cell receptor beta chain. This entry is derived from a study of cytomegalovirus exposure and HLA in healthy donors. J was trimmed by 8 bases and V by 5 bases; bases with no gene match: 11. The CDR3 spans 14 residues. The germline V gene encodes CDR1 MNHNS and CDR2 SASEGT. The PCR employed 60 Vbeta primers together with 13 Jbeta primers. Here immunoSEQ multiplex PCR was the method, and the copy in TCRdb shows in-frame clones only, minus some. This table has 100,000 to 150,000 clones, about 70% appearing once. This sequence originates from a woman aged 60-70 years in good health and CMV-seropositive. Material: PBMCs. This chain connects TRBV6-1 to TRBJ1-2; 7 nucleotides line up with TRBD1. This chain's CDR3 is CASSSLTGTVGYTF. Here the CDR3 DNA reads TGTGCCAGCAGTTCCCTCACCGGGACAGTCGGCTACACCTTC.